Each of the 26 T cell receptor beta chains below was sequenced from the same sample in a study of Ad26.COV2.S vaccination and SARS-CoV-2 variants. Stated treatment: around 19 received Ad26.COV2.S at low or high dose, single or two shots; roughly five received placebo; per-sample allocation not given. Sample collection was performed on day 63 after the first vaccine or placebo injection. Profiling relied on immunoSEQ multiplex PCR, and the TCRdb table lists in-frame clones only, not all of them. This sample carries about 440,000 clones, about nine tenths of them seen once, and the ten largest clones take roughly 4%. The material was peripheral blood, obtained in a trial of Ad26.COV2.S vaccine versus placebo. Source of these receptors: a person between 18 and 59 years old who received the Ad26.COV2.S COVID-19 vaccine or a placebo.

The chain couples TRBV7-8 to TRBJ2-3, with D possibly matching TRBD2 (5 bases). CDR3 length: 12 amino acids. Trimming removed 5 bases at V and 7 bases at J, with 10 bases between. The germline gives CDR1 SGHVS, CDR2 FQNEAQ. The CDR3 sequence is CASSPRENTQYF. As DNA, the CDR3 is TGTGCCAGCAGCCCTAGGGAGAATACGCAGTATTTT.

This chain connects TRBV18 to TRBJ2-1, with 8 bases aligning to TRBD1. The germline V gene encodes CDR1 KGHSH and CDR2 LQKENI. The CDR3 is 14 residues long. Unmatched junction bases numbered 1, after V lost 1 base and J lost 5 bases. CDR3: CASSPRTGNNEQFF. CDR3 DNA: TGTGCCAGCTCACCACGGACAGGGAACAATGAGCAGTTCTTC. The full variable domain, in which reference TRBV18 and TRBJ2-1 provide the parts outside the CDR3, is NAGVMQNPRHLVRRRGQEARLRCSPMKGHSHVYWYRQLPEEGLKFMVYLQKENIIDESGMPKERFSAEFPKEGPSILRIQQVVRGDSAAYFCASSPRTGNNEQFFGPGTRLTVL.

In DNA, the CDR3 is TGTGCCATCAGTAGGTTTTGGGAGCTAGCGAAAGGCAATTATGAGCAGTTCTTC. Its translation is CAISRFWELAKGNYEQFF. The chain recombines TRBV10-3 with TRBJ2-1; possibly TRBD2 for D (6 bases). The V end lost 5 bases, the J end lost 8 bases, and 28 bases lay between the germline ends. The V gene's germline CDR1 is ENHRY and CDR2 SYGVKD. The CDR3 is 18 amino acids.

This chain connects TRBV28 to TRBJ2-2; unclear D gene. The CDR3 is 14 residues long. The V gene lost 6 bases and the J gene lost 0 bases, with 8 bases spanning the gap. The germline V gene encodes CDR1 MDHEN and CDR2 SYDVKM. DNA for the CDR3: TGTGCCAGCAGGTGGCCAACGAACACCGGGGAGCTGTTTTTT. This translates into CASRWPTNTGELFF. The complete variable domain, with remaining parts taken from reference TRBV28 and TRBJ2-2, reads DVKVTQSSRYLVKRTGEKVFLECVQDMDHENMFWYRQDPGLGLRLIYFSYDVKMKEKGDIPEGYSVSREKKERFSLILESASTNQTSMYLCASRWPTNTGELFFGEGSRLTVL.

This chain connects TRBV19 to TRBJ2-7, with 9 nucleotides matching TRBD1. Trimming took 11 bases from V and 2 from J; bases not matched to a gene: 10. The germline V gene encodes CDR1 LNHDA and CDR2 SQIVND (reference sequence). This CDR3 spans 14 amino acids. DNA for the CDR3: TGTGCCCCGAGGGGGGACAGGGCGCCCTACGAGCAGTACTTC. Its translation: CAPRGDRAPYEQYF.

Worth noting for this clone: This specimen includes other DNA sequences encoding the same CDR3. The J gene is TRBJ1-1, the V gene TRBV5-1; a weak D match, TRBD1 (5 bases). The V gene lost 0 bases and the J gene lost 0 bases, with 9 bases spanning the gap. CDR3 size: 15 residues. CDR1 is SGHRS, CDR2 YFSETQ, per germline. CDR3 in DNA: TGCGCCAGCAGCTTGGTTGGGGGAATGAACACTGAAGCTTTCTTT. Protein sequence: CASSLVGGMNTEAFF.

The CDR3 here is CASRSDGRSPQYF. The CDR3 DNA is TGTGCCAGCAGGTCGGACGGGCGCTCGCCGCAGTACTTC. The J gene is TRBJ2-7, the V gene TRBV27; D is uncertain. The length of the CDR3 is 13 residues. Germline assignment: CDR1 MNHEY and CDR2 SMNVEV (reference sequence). V was cut by 6 bases and J by 9 bases, with 18 bases left in between.

The rearrangement links TRBV3-1 (or the pseudogene TRBV3-2) to TRBJ1-4, with D possibly matching TRBD1 (6 bases). The CDR3 loop spans 13 amino acids. V was shortened by 6 bases and J by 8 bases, with 13 bases between the two germline ends. Germline V gene data show CDR1 as LGHDT and CDR2 as YNNKEL (reference sequence). CDR3 amino acids: CASRQGASEKLFF. The CDR3 DNA reads as TGTGCCAGCAGACAGGGAGCGTCAGAAAAACTGTTTTTT.

V gene TRBV7-2 combines with J gene TRBJ2-5; 9 bases match TRBD1. With V trimmed by 5 bases and J by 5 bases, 3 bases remained unmatched. Germline CDR1 and CDR2: SGHTA and FQGNSA. This CDR3 contains 13 residues. The CDR3 protein is CASSRDRGETQYF. The DNA for the CDR3 is TGTGCCAGCAGCCGAGACAGGGGGGAGACCCAGTACTTC.

The chain joins TRBV6-5 to TRBJ2-3; D might be TRBD2 (6 bases). Germline V gene sequence: CDR1 MNHEY, CDR2 SVGAGI. CDR3 length equals 14 residues. As DNA, the CDR3 is TGTGCTAGTCTTTGGGGGGTGCAAGGAGATACGCAGTATTTT. Protein sequence: CASLWGVQGDTQYF.

A single count supports this clone. The rearrangement links TRBV13 to TRBJ2-2; 11 bases match TRBD2. Germline V lookup: CDR1 PRHDT, CDR2 FYEKMQ (reference sequence). V dropped 3 bases and J dropped 6; count of bases not matched to a gene: 12. This CDR3 has 18 residues. CDR3 amino acids: CASSLRTSGPSRSGELFF. The CDR3 bases are TGTGCCAGCAGCTTGAGGACTAGCGGGCCCTCCCGTTCCGGGGAGCTGTTTTTT.

The chain has TRBV13 and TRBJ2-5; perhaps TRBD1 as D (6 bases). CDR1 and CDR2 (germline): PRHDT, FYEKMQ (reference sequence). V lost 0 bases and J lost 7, with 12 bases in between. The CDR3 contains 14 residues. Here the CDR3 reads CASSLGGAYGTQYF. The CDR3 DNA follows: TGTGCCAGCAGCTTAGGGGGGGCGTACGGGACCCAGTACTTC.

Only a few counts were recorded for this clone. Other DNA sequences within the sample encode an identical CDR3. The chain joins TRBV12-3 or TRBV12-4 to TRBJ2-5, with D perhaps TRBD1 or TRBD2 (6 bases each). CDR3 length equals 12 residues. V was trimmed by 5 bases and J by 3 bases, leaving 7 bases between them. The CDR3, as DNA: TGTGCCAGCAGTAGGGGGGAAGAGACCCAGTACTTC. Its protein product is CASSRGEETQYF.

A word on this clone: This sample also contains other DNA sequences that code for the same CDR3. The rearrangement links TRBV7-8 to TRBJ2-7, with no clear D. The V end was cut by 2 bases, the J end by 0 bases, with 5 bases between. The CDR3 loop spans 13 amino acids. Germline V gene data show CDR1 as SGHVS and CDR2 as FQNEAQ. The CDR3 sequence: CASSLSGSYEQYF. Here the CDR3 DNA reads TGTGCCAGCAGCTTATCCGGCTCCTACGAGCAGTACTTC.

The chain uses TRBV7-2 and TRBJ1-4, with a possible D match to TRBD1 (5 bases). This CDR3 spans 12 amino acids. V was clipped by 5 bases and J by 4 bases, with 5 bases between them. The V gene's germline CDR1 is SGHTA and CDR2 FQGNSA. CDR3 protein: CASSGGNEKLFF. The CDR3 coding sequence is TGTGCCAGCAGCGGGGGTAATGAAAAACTGTTTTTT.

The chain carries TRBV28 and TRBJ2-2; D is perhaps TRBD1 or TRBD2 (6 bases each). CDR1 is MDHEN, CDR2 SYDVKM, per germline. This CDR3 spans 13 amino acids. V was shortened by 10 bases and J by 2 bases, with 11 bases between the two germline ends. The CDR3 region has the DNA TGTGCCACGCGGGACACCAACACCGGGGAGCTGTTTTTT. Its translation is CATRDTNTGELFF.

V usage is TRBV13 and J usage is TRBJ2-2; unclear D gene. The germline V and J ends were trimmed by 3 bases and 9 bases, with 5 bases remaining between them. The CDR3 has 11 amino acids. The germline CDR1 and CDR2 sequences are PRHDT and FYEKMQ (reference sequence). CDR3 DNA sequence: TGTGCCAGCAGCTTGTCCCGGGAGCTGTTTTTT. Protein sequence: CASSLSRELFF.

The chain uses TRBV19 and TRBJ1-2; the D is unclear. Germline V gene data show CDR1 as LNHDA and CDR2 as SQIVND (reference sequence). V was pared by 7 bases and J by 4 bases, with 7 bases between. The CDR3 covers 11 residues. The DNA for the CDR3 is TGTGCCAGTATCACAGTCTATGGCTACACCTTC. Encoded protein: CASITVYGYTF. Looking up the rest from reference TRBV19 and TRBJ1-2 gives the full variable domain: DGGITQSPKYLFRKEGQNVTLSCEQNLNHDAMYWYRQDPGQGLRLIYYSQIVNDFQKGDIAEGYSVSREKKESFPLTVTSAQKNPTAFYLCASITVYGYTFGSGTRLTVV.

The V call is TRBV19, the J call TRBJ1-5; maybe TRBD1 (5 bases). This CDR3 spans 15 amino acids. Germline V lookup: CDR1 LNHDA, CDR2 SQIVND (reference sequence). The ends were cut back, 6 bases at V and 0 bases at J, with 12 bases in the middle. CDR3 loop: CASSYRQGSNQPQHF. CDR3 sequence (DNA): TGTGCCAGTAGCTACCGGCAGGGTAGCAATCAGCCCCAGCATTTT.

The V call is TRBV13, the J call TRBJ2-4; D may be TRBD2 (7 bases). V was trimmed by 5 bases and J by 0 bases, leaving 14 bases between them. Per germline, CDR1 PRHDT and CDR2 FYEKMQ (reference sequence). The CDR3 has 16 residues. CDR3 nucleotides: TGTGCCAGCAGCCCTGAGGGGGAGGGAGCCAAAAACATTCAGTACTTC. Residues: CASSPEGEGAKNIQYF. Full variable domain (remainder filled in from reference TRBV13 and TRBJ2-4): AAGVIQSPRHLIKEKRETATLKCYPIPRHDTVYWYQQGPGQDPQFLISFYEKMQSDKGSIPDRFSAQQFSDYHSELNMSSLELGDSALYFCASSPEGEGAKNIQYFGAGTRLSVL.

The V and J genes are TRBV7-2 and TRBJ1-4, with D maybe TRBD1 (6 bases). V dropped 5 bases and J dropped 0 bases, with 10 bases sitting between them. Germline CDR1 SGHTA, CDR2 FQGNSA. The CDR3 sequence is 15 residues long. CDR3: CASSPSGATNEKLFF. In DNA form, the CDR3 reads TGTGCCAGCAGCCCGTCAGGGGCAACTAATGAAAAACTGTTTTTT.

The V and J genes are TRBV6-1 and TRBJ2-7; D unresolved. V lost 0 bases and J lost 2, with 8 bases in between. CDR1 MNHNS and CDR2 SASEGT come from the germline V gene. There are 14 residues in the CDR3. The CDR3 DNA follows: TGTGCCAGCAGTGAAGCGGGTTCTACCTACGAGCAGTACTTC. Its protein is CASSEAGSTYEQYF.

This chain links TRBV5-4 with TRBJ2-1; TRBD2 aligns across 11 bases. V was pared by 3 bases and J by 7 bases, with 6 bases of the junction left unmatched. This CDR3 spans 15 amino acids. Germline CDR1 SGHNT, CDR2 YYREEE (reference sequence). The CDR3 coding sequence is TGTGCCAGCAGCTCGGCTATAGCGGGAGGGAATGAGCAGTTCTTC. Translating it yields CASSSAIAGGNEQFF.

The chain recombines TRBV5-1 with TRBJ1-1; D not certain. V was cut by 5 bases and J by 6 bases, with 11 bases left in between. The CDR3 is 12 residues long. Germline V gene lookup returns CDR1 SGHRS and CDR2 YFSETQ. CDR3 nucleotides: TGCGCCAGCAGGTCAGGATTCGCTGAAGCTTTCTTT. Translating gives CASRSGFAEAFF.

V usage is TRBV9 and J usage is TRBJ2-2; TRBD1 agrees at 7 bases. Germline CDR1 SGDLS, CDR2 YYNGEE. The CDR3 sequence is 15 residues long. V dropped 3 bases and J dropped 3; count of bases not matched to a gene: 5. The CDR3 spells CASSAGGRDTGELFF. CDR3 nucleotide sequence: TGTGCCAGCAGCGCAGGGGGACGGGACACCGGGGAGCTGTTTTTT.

This clone was seen a single time. The CDR3 nucleotides read TGTGCCAGCAGCCTACAGGGGGATGCTGGAAACACCATATATTTT. Amino acid sequence: CASSLQGDAGNTIYF. The V call is TRBV3-1 (or the pseudogene TRBV3-2), the J call TRBJ1-3, with 8 bases fitting TRBD1. The CDR3 length is 15 residues. Unmatched junction bases numbered 4, after V lost 4 bases and J lost 2 bases. CDR1 is LGHDT, CDR2 YNNKEL, per germline (reference sequence).